A selection of T cell receptor beta chains follows, all from one sample in a study of beta chain features in type 1 diabetes. Measured with immunoSEQ multiplex PCR; TCRdb has only the in-frame clones, and not every one. This sample has over 650,000 clones, with roughly 13% found just once. Specimen: naive CD4+ T cells from blood. The receptors come from a man between 18 and 35 years old with type 1 diabetes. Both conserved end residues are part of each CDR3. Fields, in order: D gene, clone size, J gene, V gene, CDR3 DNA, CDR3 protein. A D gene is named only where the DNA matches it firmly. Clone size is not always given. Where it is, it says once, few, many or a class for expanded clones.

D gene: NA
clone size: NA
J gene: TRBJ2-7
V gene: TRBV29-1
CDR3 DNA: TGCAGCGCTTCCGACACTTACGAGCAGTACTTC
CDR3 protein: CSASDTYEQYF

D gene: TRBD1
clone size: NA
J gene: TRBJ1-3
V gene: TRBV28
CDR3 DNA: TGTGCCAGCAGTTCCTCCGGGACAGGGGCTGGAAACACCATATATTTT
CDR3 protein: CASSSSGTGAGNTIYF

D gene: NA
clone size: NA
J gene: TRBJ1-2
V gene: TRBV19
CDR3 DNA: TGTGCCAGTAGCCATCAGCGGGGGGATGGCTACACCTTC
CDR3 protein: CASSHQRGDGYTF

D gene: NA
clone size: few
J gene: TRBJ2-3
V gene: TRBV11-2
CDR3 DNA: TGTGCCAGCAGCTTAGATCCTTTTCCAGATACGCAGTATTTT
CDR3 protein: CASSLDPFPDTQYF

D gene: NA
clone size: few
J gene: TRBJ2-7
V gene: TRBV7-2
CDR3 DNA: TGTGCCAGCAGCTTAGTAGGGGCAGGGCCCTACGAGCAGTACTTC
CDR3 protein: CASSLVGAGPYEQYF

D gene: TRBD1
clone size: few
J gene: TRBJ1-2
V gene: TRBV30
CDR3 DNA: TGTGCCTCTGGGACAGGCTTATTTCCCCGGTTC
CDR3 protein: CASGTGLFPRF

D gene: TRBD1
clone size: few
J gene: TRBJ2-3
V gene: TRBV30
CDR3 DNA: TGTGCCTGGGGCCGGCGAGGGGGCGGCACAGATACGCAGTATTTT
CDR3 protein: CAWGRRGGGTDTQYF

D gene: TRBD1
clone size: NA
J gene: TRBJ2-1
V gene: TRBV2
CDR3 DNA: TGTGCCAGCACCAGGGACAGGGGTGGCAATGAGCAGTTCTTC
CDR3 protein: CASTRDRGGNEQFF

D gene: TRBD1
clone size: few
J gene: TRBJ2-1
V gene: TRBV5-1
CDR3 DNA: TGCGCCAGCAGCTTGGCCGGACAGGCGACCTCCTACAATGAGCAGTTCTTC
CDR3 protein: CASSLAGQATSYNEQFF

D gene: NA
clone size: NA
J gene: TRBJ1-5
V gene: TRBV30
CDR3 DNA: TGTGCCTGGAGTAAGGGAGGTATCAATCAGCCCCAGCATTTT
CDR3 protein: CAWSKGGINQPQHF

D gene: TRBD1
clone size: few
J gene: TRBJ1-2
V gene: TRBV4-2
CDR3 DNA: TGTGCCAGCAGTCCCGACAGGGGCTCCAACTATGGCTACACCTTC
CDR3 protein: CASSPDRGSNYGYTF

D gene: NA
clone size: NA
J gene: TRBJ2-2
V gene: TRBV18
CDR3 DNA: TGTGCCAGCTCACCACCGGGTTGGCAGAACACCGGGGAGCTGTTTTTT
CDR3 protein: CASSPPGWQNTGELFF

D gene: TRBD2
clone size: NA
J gene: TRBJ2-3
V gene: TRBV7-2
CDR3 DNA: TGTGCCAGCAGCCGGTGGACTAGCGGGACTACAGATACGCAGTATTTT
CDR3 protein: CASSRWTSGTTDTQYF

D gene: NA
clone size: few
J gene: TRBJ2-3
V gene: TRBV7-2
CDR3 DNA: TGTGCCAGCAGTCTTAGGATCGCAAGTACAGATACGCAGTATTTT
CDR3 protein: CASSLRIASTDTQYF

D gene: NA
clone size: NA
J gene: TRBJ1-1
V gene: TRBV15
CDR3 DNA: TGTGCCACCAGCAGGTTAGGGGGCACTGAAGCTTTCTTT
CDR3 protein: CATSRLGGTEAFF

D gene: NA
clone size: few
J gene: TRBJ1-4
V gene: TRBV7-2
CDR3 DNA: TGTGCCAGCAGCTTAGTGGTAGGGCAGGGGCTGTTTTTT
CDR3 protein: CASSLVVGQGLFF

D gene: TRBD1
clone size: few
J gene: TRBJ2-5
V gene: TRBV7-2
CDR3 DNA: TGTGCCAGCAGCTTCAGGGGGCCCCAAGAGACCCAGTACTTC
CDR3 protein: CASSFRGPQETQYF

D gene: NA
clone size: few
J gene: TRBJ2-1
V gene: TRBV7-9
CDR3 DNA: TGTGCCAGCAGCTCCCCTTTCCCTAGCGACAATGAGCAGTTCTTC
CDR3 protein: CASSSPFPSDNEQFF

D gene: NA
clone size: few
J gene: TRBJ1-2
V gene: TRBV30
CDR3 DNA: TGTGCCTGGAGTGTACCCGATGGCTACACCTTC
CDR3 protein: CAWSVPDGYTF

D gene: NA
clone size: few
J gene: TRBJ2-7
V gene: TRBV6-5
CDR3 DNA: TGTGCCAGCAGTTACTCTGGGGGTACCTACGAGCAGTACTTC
CDR3 protein: CASSYSGGTYEQYF

D gene: TRBD1
clone size: few
J gene: TRBJ2-3
V gene: TRBV27
CDR3 DNA: TGTGCCAGCAGTCTTTACAGGGGTAGCACAGATACGCAGTATTTT
CDR3 protein: CASSLYRGSTDTQYF

D gene: NA
clone size: NA
J gene: TRBJ2-5
V gene: TRBV6-1
CDR3 DNA: TGTGCCAGCAGTGAACCAGAGTATTCAGCGTTAACCCAGTACTTC
CDR3 protein: CASSEPEYSALTQYF

D gene: TRBD1
clone size: few
J gene: TRBJ1-4
V gene: TRBV28
CDR3 DNA: TGTGCCAGCAGTTCTACAGGGGCTGTCTCTAATGAAAAACTGTTTTTT
CDR3 protein: CASSSTGAVSNEKLFF

D gene: NA
clone size: few
J gene: TRBJ2-7
V gene: TRBV20-1
CDR3 DNA: TGCAGTGCTAGAAAGACTTCTTCGTACTTC
CDR3 protein: CSARKTSSYF

D gene: TRBD1
clone size: few
J gene: TRBJ2-1
V gene: TRBV28
CDR3 DNA: TGTGCCAGCAGTCCATCGACAGGGATTTCCTACAATGAGCAGTTCTTC
CDR3 protein: CASSPSTGISYNEQFF

D gene: NA
clone size: NA
J gene: TRBJ1-2
V gene: TRBV6-5
CDR3 DNA: TGTGCCAGCAGTCCCGTCCGAGCAGGCTATGGCTACACCTTC
CDR3 protein: CASSPVRAGYGYTF

D gene: NA
clone size: NA
J gene: TRBJ2-3
V gene: TRBV5-1
CDR3 DNA: TGCGCCAGCAGGGGGGCAGATACGCAGTATTTT
CDR3 protein: CASRGADTQYF

D gene: NA
clone size: NA
J gene: TRBJ2-5
V gene: TRBV9
CDR3 DNA: TGTGCCAGCAGCGTAGGAGGGGAGACCCAGTACTTC
CDR3 protein: CASSVGGETQYF

D gene: NA
clone size: few
J gene: TRBJ1-2
V gene: TRBV5-1
CDR3 DNA: TGCGCCAGCAGCTTGAACAATCCTCGGGGCTACACCTTC
CDR3 protein: CASSLNNPRGYTF

D gene: TRBD2
clone size: few
J gene: TRBJ2-3
V gene: TRBV11-3
CDR3 DNA: TGTGCCAGCAGCCCCCGGACTAGCGGGGGTAGCACAGATACGCAGTATTTT
CDR3 protein: CASSPRTSGGSTDTQYF

D gene: TRBD1
clone size: NA
J gene: TRBJ2-7
V gene: TRBV30
CDR3 DNA: TGTGCCTGGAGTGACCTAGGGACAGTAAATGCCTACGAGCAGTACTTC
CDR3 protein: CAWSDLGTVNAYEQYF

D gene: NA
clone size: few
J gene: TRBJ2-1
V gene: TRBV30
CDR3 DNA: TGTGCCTGGAGCCTCCGGAACGAGCAGTTCTTC
CDR3 protein: CAWSLRNEQFF

D gene: TRBD2
clone size: few
J gene: TRBJ2-7
V gene: TRBV5-4
CDR3 DNA: TGTGCCAGCAGCTTGCCCGGGACTAGGAGCTACGAGCAGTACTTC
CDR3 protein: CASSLPGTRSYEQYF

D gene: NA
clone size: few
J gene: TRBJ2-7
V gene: TRBV2
CDR3 DNA: TGTGCCAGCAGGAGGGGGACATTTGGTGGCGAGCAGTACTTC
CDR3 protein: CASRRGTFGGEQYF

D gene: NA
clone size: NA
J gene: TRBJ2-7
V gene: TRBV5-1
CDR3 DNA: TGCGCCAGCAGCTTGGGCAATTCCTACGAGCAGTACTTC
CDR3 protein: CASSLGNSYEQYF

D gene: NA
clone size: NA
J gene: TRBJ1-1
V gene: TRBV27
CDR3 DNA: TGTGCCAGCAGTTTACCCCCGGCGAGGACAATCTTT
CDR3 protein: CASSLPPARTIF

D gene: TRBD1
clone size: few
J gene: TRBJ1-2
V gene: TRBV7-8
CDR3 DNA: TGTGCCAGCAGCTTAGGCCAACCCGGACAGGGTAGGGGCTACACCTTC
CDR3 protein: CASSLGQPGQGRGYTF

D gene: TRBD1
clone size: NA
J gene: TRBJ2-1
V gene: TRBV4-2
CDR3 DNA: TGTGCCAGCAGCCAATTTACAGGGGGCGAAGCCTACAATGAGCAGTTCTTC
CDR3 protein: CASSQFTGGEAYNEQFF

D gene: NA
clone size: NA
J gene: TRBJ2-6
V gene: TRBV6-1
CDR3 DNA: TGTGCCAGCAGTCCCGGGGCCGCTGGGGCCAACGTCCTGACTTTC
CDR3 protein: CASSPGAAGANVLTF

D gene: TRBD1
clone size: few
J gene: TRBJ2-7
V gene: TRBV28
CDR3 DNA: TGTGCCAGCAGACCAGACAGGGACGAGCAGTACTTC
CDR3 protein: CASRPDRDEQYF

D gene: NA
clone size: few
J gene: TRBJ1-2
V gene: TRBV7-9
CDR3 DNA: TGTGCCAGCAGCTTTGGTCAGGGAGATGGCTACACCTTC
CDR3 protein: CASSFGQGDGYTF

D gene: NA
clone size: NA
J gene: TRBJ2-5
V gene: TRBV5-1
CDR3 DNA: TGCGCCAGCAGCTTCGACGAGACCCAGTACTTC
CDR3 protein: CASSFDETQYF

D gene: TRBD2
clone size: NA
J gene: TRBJ2-1
V gene: TRBV2
CDR3 DNA: TGTGCCAGCACCCTCGGGACTAGCGGGTACAATGAGCAGTTCTTC
CDR3 protein: CASTLGTSGYNEQFF

D gene: NA
clone size: NA
J gene: TRBJ2-7
V gene: TRBV6-1
CDR3 DNA: TGTGCCAGCAGACGCGGGCAGGGTGACTACGAGCAGTACTTC
CDR3 protein: CASRRGQGDYEQYF

D gene: NA
clone size: NA
J gene: TRBJ2-7
V gene: TRBV5-1
CDR3 DNA: TGCGCCAGCAGCTTGTCTCCGAGCCGCCACGAGCAGTACTTC
CDR3 protein: CASSLSPSRHEQYF

D gene: NA
clone size: NA
J gene: TRBJ2-7
V gene: TRBV7-9
CDR3 DNA: TGTGCCAGCAGCCCCCGGGTCCTGCGGCAGTACGAGCAGTACTTC
CDR3 protein: CASSPRVLRQYEQYF

D gene: NA
clone size: few
J gene: TRBJ1-1
V gene: TRBV7-9
CDR3 DNA: TGTGCCAGCAGTCCGCAGGGGCAGACTGAAGCTTTCTTT
CDR3 protein: CASSPQGQTEAFF

D gene: NA
clone size: NA
J gene: TRBJ2-7
V gene: TRBV28
CDR3 DNA: TGTGCCAGCAGTTGGCAGTGGTACGAGCAGTACTTC
CDR3 protein: CASSWQWYEQYF

D gene: TRBD1
clone size: NA
J gene: TRBJ2-3
V gene: TRBV25-1
CDR3 DNA: TGTGCCACCCAGCGGCAGGGGGCGCAGTATTTT
CDR3 protein: CATQRQGAQYF

D gene: NA
clone size: few
J gene: TRBJ2-1
V gene: TRBV6-5
CDR3 DNA: TGTGCCAGCAGCTCCCGCCTTATAGAACCTGAGCAGTTCTTC
CDR3 protein: CASSSRLIEPEQFF

D gene: TRBD1
clone size: NA
J gene: TRBJ1-1
V gene: TRBV30
CDR3 DNA: TGTGCCTGGAGTGGTCACAGGGGGATCTCAGGGGCTTTCTTT
CDR3 protein: CAWSGHRGISGAFF